Listed below are T cell receptor beta chains from one sample, sequenced in a study of sequential checkpoint blockade in melanoma. Sequencing used immunoSEQ multiplex PCR; TCRdb keeps in-frame clones, though not all of them. Of about 21,000 clones in the sample, around 26% are singletons; the top ten hold over 5%. Source: tumor tissue (inferred from file names), taken from a patient given nivolumab and ipilimumab in sequence. These TCRs come from a human donor with melanoma. CDR3s include the opening cysteine and the closing phenylalanine or tryptophan.

j_call cdr3_length v_call cdr3_aa
TRBJ1-4 12 TRBV19 CASSNKREKLFF
TRBJ2-7 16 TRBV28 CASSLYGGGNRGEQYF
TRBJ2-2 18 TRBV28 CASSLGGRGTKDTGELFF
TRBJ2-7 13 TRBV19 CASSRDRDYEQYF
TRBJ2-7 11 TRBV6-7 CARAGTYEQYF
TRBJ2-5 15 TRBV25-1 CASSELRTSEETQYF
TRBJ1-1 12 TRBV28 CASTSGGTEAFF
TRBJ1-2 13 TRBV28 CASSPQDVGGYTF
TRBJ1-2 17 TRBV5-1 CASSLPGPGGNDYGYTF
TRBJ2-7 13 TRBV18 CASSLARHREQYF
TRBJ1-2 15 TRBV11-3 CASSLDRTMGGGYTF
TRBJ2-1 16 TRBV5-1 CASSFSTGTSGNEQFF
TRBJ1-6 15 TRBV11-3 CASSFPSDYNSPLHF
TRBJ1-1 13 TRBV30 CAWSYWMNTEAFF
TRBJ2-5 15 TRBV19 CASTTASLGVETQYF
TRBJ2-7 15 TRBV6-8 CASSPELPTHWEQYF
TRBJ2-3 14 TRBV11-3 CASSHQTGNGAQYF
TRBJ2-7 14 TRBV19 CASSPLAGFYEQYF
TRBJ1-2 13 TRBV28 CASSFLAGAGYTF
TRBJ1-6 15 TRBV6-7 CATLSRGRNNSPLHF
TRBJ2-6 15 TRBV14 CASSLRGAGANVLTF
TRBJ1-1 14 TRBV15 CATSRDGGGTEAFF
TRBJ2-2 19 TRBV4-1 CASSQDSMGQGVSTGELFF
TRBJ2-1 18 TRBV19 CASSHQSQGLAVYNEQFF
TRBJ2-7 16 TRBV11-3 CASRRTSGGSSYEQYF
TRBJ2-7 13 TRBV28 CASSRNSPQLQYF
TRBJ2-1 14 TRBV18 CASSPGGGANEQFF
TRBJ1-6 16 TRBV30 CAWSTGRLGYNSPLHF
TRBJ2-7 15 TRBV11-3 CASSPSGQWGYEQYF
TRBJ1-1 14 TRBV14 CASSQEGDRTEAFF
TRBJ2-1 15 TRBV5-1 CASSLEGSNYNEQFF
TRBJ2-2 16 TRBV11-3 CASSSWTGQNTGELFF
TRBJ2-3 14 TRBV29-1 CSAEDGRARRAQYF
TRBJ1-2 17 TRBV6-8 CASSYRGQGQSNYGYTF
TRBJ2-7 12 TRBV2 CASSEEPPGAYF
TRBJ2-1 13 TRBV23-1 CASSPLGNNEQFF
TRBJ2-7 14 TRBV29-1 CSVEGDGVTYEQYF
TRBJ2-7 13 TRBV6-8 CAAQQGASYEQYF
TRBJ2-3 14 TRBV30 CAWSLGGGTDTQYF
TRBJ2-1 17 TRBV7-5 CASSLGGPGLAYNEQFF
TRBJ1-6 14 TRBV19 CASSKDRGLAPLHF
TRBJ1-4 14 TRBV1 CASSLTGQREKLFF
TRBJ2-7 14 TRBV6-8 CASSFAGSRDEQYF
TRBJ2-6 16 TRBV28 CASSFIRGSGANVLTF
TRBJ2-5 16 TRBV19 CASSIEGRMYQETQYF
TRBJ2-7 16 TRBV9 CASSDGLAGLSYEQYF
TRBJ1-1 13 TRBV9 CASSVAVNTEAFF
TRBJ1-2 13 TRBV6-8 CASSKQGVYGYTF
TRBJ1-1 14 TRBV11-3 CASSRGQGMTEAFF
TRBJ2-5 15 TRBV23-1 CASNVRGGSVETQYF
TRBJ2-5 12 TRBV25-1 CASRQGRETQYF
TRBJ2-3 14 TRBV15 CATARDRVTDTQYF
TRBJ1-1 13 TRBV6-8 CASIREGVTEAFF